Each of the 25 T cell receptor beta chains below was sequenced from the same sample in a study of T cells in localized non-small cell lung cancer. The assay was immunoSEQ multiplex PCR, and TCRdb's table has in-frame clones only and misses some. The table lists about 33,000 clones, roughly 75% of them singletons, with roughly 15% in the top ten. Sequencing was performed on peripheral blood, taken before any cancer treatment. These receptors all stem from a male donor aged 60 or over with stage III squamous cell lung carcinoma.

This chain uses TRBV7-8 with TRBJ2-7, with TRBD2 matching over 8 bases. The germline V gene has CDR1 SGHVS and CDR2 FQNEAQ. There are 15 residues in the CDR3. The trim removed 4 bases at V and 2 bases at J, leaving 7 bases unmatched. Written as DNA, the CDR3 is TGTGCCAGCAGCTCAAGCGGGGGCTTCCCCTACGAGCAGTACTTC. The encoded protein is CASSSSGGFPYEQYF. Filled out from reference TRBV7-8 and TRBJ2-7, the complete variable domain reads GAGVSQSPRYKVAKRGQDVALRCDPISGHVSLFWYQQALGQGPEFLTYFQNEAQLDKSGLPSDRFFAERPEGSVSTLKIQRTQQEDSAVYLCASSSSGGFPYEQYFGPGTRLTVT.

This sequence joins TRBV5-1 and TRBJ1-4, with a possible D match to TRBD1 (6 bases). Trimming pared 0 bases from V and 2 bases from J, leaving 11 bases between. Germline CDR1 is SGHRS and CDR2 is YFSETQ. This CDR3 comprises 16 residues. CDR3 DNA: TGCGCCAGCAGCTTGGCCGGGGGGGCCACTAATGAAAAACTGTTTTTT. Protein sequence: CASSLAGGATNEKLFF.

This chain joins TRBV6-7 and TRBJ2-7; D unresolved. TRBV6-7 is known as an ORF, though its function is uncertain. V was shortened by 2 bases and J by 2 bases, with 7 bases between the two germline ends. The length of the CDR3 is 13 residues. The DNA of the CDR3 is TGTGCCAGCAGTTACGACGGCGCCTACGAGCAGTACTTC. This gives the protein CASSYDGAYEQYF.

The genes are TRBV6-6 and TRBJ1-5, with 7 bases matching TRBD1. The CDR3 runs 13 residues. Germline CDR1 MNHNY, CDR2 SVGAGI (reference sequence). V shed 10 bases and J 6 bases; nucleotides not matched to a gene: 9. The CDR3 coding sequence is TGTGCCACCGGACAGGCCCTTCTTCAGCCCCAGCATTTT. Its protein is CATGQALLQPQHF.

This chain connects TRBV6-5 to TRBJ2-3; possible D gene TRBD2, 7 bases. There are 15 residues in the CDR3. Germline V gene sequence: CDR1 MNHEY, CDR2 SVGAGI. V was trimmed by 2 bases and J by 5 bases, leaving 14 bases between them. The CDR3 here is CASSYLRGGGDTQYF. CDR3 bases: TGTGCCAGCAGTTACCTAAGGGGGGGAGGAGATACGCAGTATTTT.

This chain uses TRBV5-4 with TRBJ2-3; 13 bases agree with TRBD2. After removal of 5 bases from V and 4 bases from J, the junction contained 4 bases not matched to a gene. The CDR3 is 15 amino acids. From germline, CDR1 is SGHNT and CDR2 YYREEE (reference sequence). The CDR3 sequence: CASRLAGGPPDTQYF. The CDR3 DNA is TGTGCCAGCAGACTAGCGGGGGGGCCTCCAGATACGCAGTATTTT.

The rearrangement links TRBV9 to TRBJ2-7; D unresolved. Trimming removed 0 bases at V and 0 bases at J, with 4 bases between. The CDR3 sequence is 13 residues long. Germline V gene lookup returns CDR1 SGDLS and CDR2 YYNGEE. The CDR3 protein is CASSVDSSYEQYF. The DNA for the CDR3 is TGTGCCAGCAGCGTAGACAGCTCCTACGAGCAGTACTTC.

This chain joins TRBV2 and TRBJ2-7, with D maybe TRBD2 (6 bases). Trimming shortened V by 4 bases and J by 0 bases, and 13 bases separated the two germline ends. Germline V gives CDR1 SNHLY, CDR2 FYNNEI. The CDR3 covers 15 residues. The CDR3 DNA reads as TGTGCCAGCAGTGCTCCGGGACTTAACTCCTACGAGCAGTACTTC. Its translation: CASSAPGLNSYEQYF.

CDR3 DNA: TGTGCCTGGAGTAGCTGGGGAGGAGGCTACACCTTC. Its protein is CAWSSWGGGYTF. The genes are TRBV30 and TRBJ1-2; D remains unclear. The CDR3 consists of 12 residues. Germline V CDR1 and CDR2: GTSNPN, SVGIG (reference sequence). The V end lost 2 bases, the J end lost 8 bases, and 12 bases lay between the germline ends.

This clone was detected once. This rearrangement joins TRBV27 to TRBJ2-2; D not resolved. V gave up 0 bases and J gave up 1 base, with 9 bases separating them. The germline V gene has CDR1 MNHEY and CDR2 SMNVEV (reference sequence). CDR3 length: 16 residues. CDR3 loop: CASSLSYLQNTGELFF. DNA for the CDR3: TGTGCCAGCAGTTTATCGTACTTACAGAACACCGGGGAGCTGTTTTTT.

The chain links TRBV5-1 to TRBJ2-3; tentative D call: TRBD1 (5 bases). The germline gives CDR1 SGHRS, CDR2 YFSETQ. CDR3 length equals 15 residues. Trimming cost V 0 bases and J 3 bases, with 11 bases left between them. The CDR3 is CASSLEVQGTDTQYF. In DNA, the CDR3 is TGCGCCAGCAGCTTGGAGGTGCAGGGAACAGATACGCAGTATTTT.

The chain couples TRBV10-3 to TRBJ1-2; no firm D call. Trimming cost V 0 bases and J 5 bases, with 7 bases left between them. The CDR3 length is 13 residues. CDR1 is ENHRY and CDR2 is SYGVKD in the germline V gene. In DNA form, the CDR3 reads TGTGCCATCAGTGAGTCCCTAAGTTATGGCTACACCTTC. Residues: CAISESLSYGYTF.

The V gene is TRBV11-2, the J gene TRBJ2-7; the D gene is possibly TRBD2 (6 bases). V was shortened by 3 bases and J by 5 bases, with 11 bases between the two germline ends. Per germline, CDR1 SGHAT and CDR2 FQNNGV. This CDR3 has 13 amino acids. The DNA for the CDR3 is TGTGCCAGCAGCTTCAAGCGGGCAAACGAGCAGTACTTC. As protein: CASSFKRANEQYF.

V gene TRBV6-6 combines with J gene TRBJ2-5, with a weak D call TRBD1 (5 bases). V shed 2 bases and J shed 7 bases, with 11 bases lying between them. The CDR3 spans 13 residues. Germline values: CDR1 MNHNY, CDR2 SVGAGI (reference sequence). CDR3 protein: CASSYDRLGTQYF. In DNA form, the CDR3 reads TGTGCCAGCAGTTACGACAGATTGGGGACCCAGTACTTC.

The V call is TRBV11-2, the J call TRBJ2-1; 11 bases are shared with TRBD2. Germline V gives CDR1 SGHAT, CDR2 FQNNGV. The CDR3 spans 18 residues. Trimming at V came to 5 bases and at J to 0 bases, leaving 9 bases not matched to a gene. The CDR3 nucleotides read TGTGCCAGCAGCCCCGGACTAGCGGGCCCTAGCTCCTACAATGAGCAGTTCTTC. Translated, it gives CASSPGLAGPSSYNEQFF.

The chain recombines TRBV30 with TRBJ2-3; D is unclear. Trimming shortened V by 4 bases and J by 2 bases, and 7 bases separated the two germline ends. In germline, CDR1 is GTSNPN, CDR2 SVGIG (reference sequence). CDR3 length: 12 residues. CDR3: CAWKALTDTQYF. CDR3 sequence (DNA): TGTGCCTGGAAGGCTCTCACAGATACGCAGTATTTT.

The V and J genes are TRBV29-1 and TRBJ2-7; the D gene is possibly TRBD2 (6 bases). The CDR3 loop spans 14 amino acids. Trimming removed 3 bases from V and 2 bases from J, with 14 bases in between. Germline lookup yields CDR1 SQVTM and CDR2 ANQGSEA. CDR3 sequence (DNA): TGCAGCGTTGATTTAGGGACTGCCCCCTACGAGCAGTACTTC. Translating gives CSVDLGTAPYEQYF.

The chain combines TRBV19 with TRBJ2-5, with TRBD2 matching over 12 bases. The CDR3 extends over 14 amino acids. Germline CDR1 and CDR2: LNHDA and SQIVND (reference sequence). CDR3 coding DNA: TGTAGACCCGTCGGACTAGCGGGGATCGGGACCCAGTACTTC. It encodes CRPVGLAGIGTQYF.

V usage is TRBV6-6 and J usage is TRBJ2-2, with 8 nucleotides matching TRBD1. The V gene's germline CDR1 is MNHNY and CDR2 SVGAGI (reference sequence). The V segment lost 6 bases and the J segment 7 bases; nucleotides outside the gene matches: 10. The CDR3 runs 15 residues. This CDR3 is CASRRSTGADGELFF. For the CDR3, the DNA is TGTGCCAGCAGGCGATCGACAGGGGCGGACGGGGAGCTGTTTTTT.

The chain links TRBV7-2 to TRBJ1-1; no definite D call. This CDR3 is built from 13 residues. Germline V gives CDR1 SGHTA, CDR2 FQGNSA. Trimming removed 5 bases at V and 0 bases at J, with 7 bases between. Here the CDR3 reads CASSAEMNTEAFF. DNA for the CDR3: TGTGCCAGCAGCGCTGAAATGAACACTGAAGCTTTCTTT.

The DNA for the CDR3 is TGCGCCAGCAGCTTAGAAGGGCCCACTTCGAGGGCACCCCTCCACTTT. As protein: CASSLEGPTSRAPLHF. The rearrangement uses TRBV5-1 and TRBJ1-6; D call uncertain. Germline CDR1 is SGHRS and CDR2 is YFSETQ. CDR3 length: 16 amino acids. Trimming stripped 2 bases from V and 11 bases from J, with 20 bases between.

The genes are TRBV7-2 and TRBJ1-1; D remains unclear. The CDR3 contains 13 residues. Per germline, CDR1 SGHTA and CDR2 FQGNSA. V was clipped by 1 base and J by 5 bases, with 8 bases between them. CDR3 protein: CASSLVGITEAFF. The DNA of the CDR3 is TGTGCCAGCAGCTTAGTGGGTATTACTGAAGCTTTCTTT.

The CDR3: CASSIEPFRYEQYF. In DNA form, the CDR3 reads TGTGCCAGTAGTATAGAACCGTTTCGCTACGAGCAGTACTTC. V gene TRBV19 combines with J gene TRBJ2-7; D not resolved. The CDR3 length is 14 residues. The germline V gene has CDR1 LNHDA and CDR2 SQIVND (reference sequence). The V end lost 0 bases, the J end lost 3 bases, and 9 bases lay between the germline ends.

The chain uses TRBV6-6 and TRBJ2-1; 9 nucleotides align to TRBD1. The junction had 5 bases not matched to a gene; V was cut back by 2 bases and J by 6 bases. The germline gives CDR1 MNHNY, CDR2 SVGAGI (reference sequence). The CDR3 has 15 residues. CDR3 in DNA: TGTGCCAGCAGTTACCTGGGACAGGGAGGCAATGAGCAGTTCTTC. Translation: CASSYLGQGGNEQFF.

V gene TRBV30 combines with J gene TRBJ1-4; 8 nucleotides match TRBD1. J lost 5 bases, V lost 5 bases, and 4 bases had no gene match. The CDR3 runs to 13 residues. The germline V gene encodes CDR1 GTSNPN and CDR2 SVGIG (reference sequence). This CDR3 reads CAWSRQGNEKLFF. The CDR3 nucleotides are TGTGCCTGGTCACGACAGGGGAATGAAAAACTGTTTTTT. Drawing the rest from reference TRBV30 and TRBJ1-4, the complete variable domain is SQTIHQWPATLVQPVGSPLSLECTVEGTSNPNLYWYRQAAGRGLQLLFYSVGIGQISSEVPQNLSASRPQDRQFILSSKKLLLSDSGFYLCAWSRQGNEKLFFGSGTQLSVL.